The clone carrying this T cell receptor beta chain has a handful of counts. The PCR used 60 Vbeta and 13 Jbeta primers. Sequenced by immunoSEQ multiplex PCR; TCRdb stores in-frame clones only, minus some. This sample carries under 200,000 clones, 81% of them seen once, and the ten largest clones take less than 4.5%. These data belong to a study of cytomegalovirus exposure and HLA in healthy donors. V was pared by 5 bases and J by 8 bases, with 23 bases between. Germline values: CDR1 SGHAT, CDR2 FQNNGV. The CDR3 contains 16 residues. The receptor comes from a man aged 50-60 years in good health and CMV-seronegative. Material for sequencing was PBMCs. The rearrangement uses TRBV11-2 and TRBJ2-3; weak D call: TRBD2 (6 bases). DNA of the CDR3: TGTGCCAGCAGCCTCCTCCGGGACTCGGTACTAGGTACGCAGTATTTT. Translated: CASSLLRDSVLGTQYF.